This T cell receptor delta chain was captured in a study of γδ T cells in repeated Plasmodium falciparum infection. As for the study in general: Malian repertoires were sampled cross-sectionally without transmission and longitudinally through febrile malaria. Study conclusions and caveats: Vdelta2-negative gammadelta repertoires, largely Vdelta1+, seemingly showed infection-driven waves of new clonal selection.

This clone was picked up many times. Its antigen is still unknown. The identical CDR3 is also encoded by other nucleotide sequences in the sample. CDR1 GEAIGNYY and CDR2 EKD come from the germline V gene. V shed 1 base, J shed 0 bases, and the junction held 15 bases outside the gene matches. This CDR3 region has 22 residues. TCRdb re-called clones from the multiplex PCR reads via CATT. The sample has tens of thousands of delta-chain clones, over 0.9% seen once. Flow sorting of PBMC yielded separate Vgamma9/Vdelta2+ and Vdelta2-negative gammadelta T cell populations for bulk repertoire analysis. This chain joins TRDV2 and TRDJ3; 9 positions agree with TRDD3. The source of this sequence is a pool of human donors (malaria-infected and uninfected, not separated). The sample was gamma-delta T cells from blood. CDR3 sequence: CACDTRVFTGGPSSWDTRQMFF. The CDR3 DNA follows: TGTGCCTGTGACACACGAGTTTTTACTGGGGGACCAAGCTCCTGGGACACCCGACAGATGTTTTTC.